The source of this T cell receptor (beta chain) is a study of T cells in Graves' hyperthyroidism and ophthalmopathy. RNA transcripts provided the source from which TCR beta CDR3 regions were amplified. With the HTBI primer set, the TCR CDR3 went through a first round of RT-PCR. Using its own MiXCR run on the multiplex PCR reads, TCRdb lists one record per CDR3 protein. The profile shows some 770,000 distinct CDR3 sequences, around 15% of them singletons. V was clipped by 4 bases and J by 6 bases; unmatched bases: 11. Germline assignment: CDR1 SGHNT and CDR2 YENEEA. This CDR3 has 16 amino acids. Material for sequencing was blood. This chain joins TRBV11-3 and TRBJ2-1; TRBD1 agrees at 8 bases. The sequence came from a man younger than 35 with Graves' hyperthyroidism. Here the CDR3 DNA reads TGTGCCAGCAGCTCATCCTCAGGGGGCAGAGGCAATGAGCAGTTCTTC. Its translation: CASSSSSGGRGNEQFF.